This T cell receptor (beta chain) was observed in a study of blood T cell repertoires in COVID-19. The sample holds one count of this clone. V shed 2 bases and J shed 8 bases, with 15 bases lying between them. Looked up from germline, CDR1 is MNHNY and CDR2 is SVGAGI (reference sequence). This CDR3 comprises 15 residues. Assay used: immunoSEQ multiplex PCR; TCRdb lists only in-frame clones, some missing. Altogether about 79,000 clones are present, roughly 91% being singletons, with the ten largest covering 11% to 15%. V usage is TRBV6-6 and J usage is TRBJ1-4; no firm D call. The sequencing sample was made of peripheral blood. The receptor's source is a man between 65 and 85 years old with active or convalescent COVID-19. CDR3 sequence (DNA): TGTGCCAGCAGTTACCGAGGATACCAATCGGAAAAACTGTTTTTT. Translated, it gives CASSYRGYQSEKLFF.